This TCR beta chain was identified during a study of identical twins. Findings of the study overall: Conclusions relied on cross-sectional statistical analysis, not following the same donors. Fewer insertions were carried by abundant cord blood beta clonotypes, but none was seen in memory repertoires. One should note that invariant MAIT and iNKT cells could partly confound zero-insertion analyses.

Points on this clonotype: The target antigen is unknown.

V lost 5 bases to trimming and J lost 0 bases, with 14 bases between them. There are 16 residues in the CDR3. CDR1 is SEHNR, CDR2 FQNEAQ, per germline (reference sequence). TCRdb re-derived calls from the 5' RACE reads in MiXCR, one entry per CDR3 protein. The repertoire holds over 250,000 distinct CDR3 sequences, with nearly 9.5% as singletons. Each donor was a healthy Caucasian. This sample was also put to use in a study of yellow fever vaccine responses in identical twins.

The chain employs TRBV7-9 and TRBJ2-4; perhaps TRBD1 as D (5 bases). Sequenced material: CD8+ T cells sorted from blood. This TCR was recovered from a woman aged 18 to 35 in good health. The CDR3 DNA reads TGTGCCAGCAGCGAACAAAGGGGTCTAGCCAAAAACATTCAGTACTTC. It specifies CASSEQRGLAKNIQYF.